A selection of T cell receptor beta chains follows, all from one sample in a study of blood T cell repertoires in COVID-19. Generated by immunoSEQ multiplex PCR, the TCRdb table keeps only in-frame clones and is missing some. The sample consists of about 230,000 clones, roughly four fifths of them appearing once. Material: peripheral blood. The source of these receptors is a woman between 45 and 65 years old with acute or convalescent COVID-19. The CDR3 runs from the conserved cysteine through the conserved F or W. Fields, in order: D gene, V gene, clone size, J gene, CDR3 DNA, CDR3 protein. A D gene is named only where the DNA matches it firmly. Some rows have no size entry. The others give once, few or many, or a class for an expanded clone.

d_call: TRBD1; v_call: TRBV9; clone_size: -; j_call: TRBJ1-4; cdr3_nt: TGTGCCAGCAGCGTAGAGACAGGGAATGAAAAACTGTTTTTT; cdr3_aa: CASSVETGNEKLFF
d_call: -; v_call: TRBV4-1; clone_size: once; j_call: TRBJ1-5; cdr3_nt: TGCGCCAGCAGCCAAGATCTCTTGGAGAGGAATCAGCCCCAGCATTTT; cdr3_aa: CASSQDLLERNQPQHF
d_call: TRBD1; v_call: TRBV30; clone_size: -; j_call: TRBJ2-6; cdr3_nt: TGTGCCTGGAGCCAAACAGGGGCCATATCTGGGGCCAACGTCCTGACTTTC; cdr3_aa: CAWSQTGAISGANVLTF
d_call: -; v_call: TRBV29-1; clone_size: once; j_call: TRBJ2-7; cdr3_nt: TGCAGCGTCCAACGAGGGAAAAGCTCCTACGAGCAGTACTTC; cdr3_aa: CSVQRGKSSYEQYF
d_call: -; v_call: TRBV3-1/TRBV3-2; clone_size: -; j_call: TRBJ2-7; cdr3_nt: TGTGCCAGCAGCCCGGGAGTAGGGAGAGCCTACGAGCAGTACTTC; cdr3_aa: CASSPGVGRAYEQYF
d_call: -; v_call: TRBV5-1; clone_size: -; j_call: TRBJ1-1; cdr3_nt: TGCGCCAGCAGACGAATAGGGACACTGAACACTGAAGCTTTCTTT; cdr3_aa: CASRRIGTLNTEAFF
d_call: -; v_call: TRBV6-5; clone_size: -; j_call: TRBJ1-2; cdr3_nt: TGTGCCAGCAGTTACAGCCGGGGAAACTATGGCTACACCTTC; cdr3_aa: CASSYSRGNYGYTF
d_call: -; v_call: TRBV19; clone_size: -; j_call: TRBJ2-3; cdr3_nt: TGTGCCACAGTCCGCAGCGGGCGAAGCACAGATACGCAGTATTTT; cdr3_aa: CATVRSGRSTDTQYF
d_call: TRBD1; v_call: TRBV6-5; clone_size: -; j_call: TRBJ2-2; cdr3_nt: TGTGCCAGCAGTCAGGGGGCCACCGGGGAGCTGTTTTTT; cdr3_aa: CASSQGATGELFF
d_call: TRBD2; v_call: TRBV30; clone_size: -; j_call: TRBJ2-5; cdr3_nt: TGTGCCTGGAGTTCCCCGGGACTAGCCGGGGCCCGGGAGACCCAGTACTTC; cdr3_aa: CAWSSPGLAGARETQYF
d_call: TRBD1; v_call: TRBV11-1; clone_size: -; j_call: TRBJ2-3; cdr3_nt: TGTGCCAGCAGCCTGGACAGGGACGATACGCAGTATTTT; cdr3_aa: CASSLDRDDTQYF
d_call: -; v_call: TRBV5-1; clone_size: -; j_call: TRBJ2-7; cdr3_nt: TGCGCCAGCAGGCTCGGACAGAACGAGCAGTACTTC; cdr3_aa: CASRLGQNEQYF
d_call: -; v_call: TRBV4-2; clone_size: -; j_call: TRBJ2-7; cdr3_nt: TGTGCCAGCAGCCCATCGTTTGGGGCGGTACTACGCGAGCAGTACTTC; cdr3_aa: CASSPSFGAVLREQYF
d_call: -; v_call: TRBV19; clone_size: -; j_call: TRBJ2-2; cdr3_nt: TGTGCCGCTGCGGAGGGCGGCACCGGGGAGCTGTTTTTT; cdr3_aa: CAAAEGGTGELFF
d_call: TRBD1; v_call: TRBV29-1; clone_size: -; j_call: TRBJ1-1; cdr3_nt: TGCAGCGGGAGGGGGCAGCTGAACACTGAAGCTTTCTTT; cdr3_aa: CSGRGQLNTEAFF
d_call: TRBD1; v_call: TRBV6-5; clone_size: -; j_call: TRBJ2-2; cdr3_nt: TGTGCCAGCGGACAGGACACCGGGGAGCTGTTTTTT; cdr3_aa: CASGQDTGELFF
d_call: -; v_call: TRBV27; clone_size: -; j_call: TRBJ2-7; cdr3_nt: TGTGCCAGCAGTCTTTGGGCGACAGACTCCTACGAGCAGTACTTC; cdr3_aa: CASSLWATDSYEQYF
d_call: -; v_call: TRBV5-1; clone_size: -; j_call: TRBJ2-7; cdr3_nt: TGCGCCAGCAGCCTCGGGACCGTCGGGAGCGAGCAGTACTTC; cdr3_aa: CASSLGTVGSEQYF
d_call: TRBD2; v_call: TRBV18; clone_size: -; j_call: TRBJ2-1; cdr3_nt: TGTGCCAGCTCACCACCCCGGGACGGCGAAGCGGGGGCCTACAATGAGCAGTTCTTC; cdr3_aa: CASSPPRDGEAGAYNEQFF
d_call: TRBD2; v_call: TRBV6-2/TRBV6-3; clone_size: -; j_call: TRBJ2-1; cdr3_nt: TGTGCCAGCAGTATAGCGGGGGGCTACTACAATGAGCAGTTCTTC; cdr3_aa: CASSIAGGYYNEQFF
d_call: TRBD2; v_call: TRBV30; clone_size: -; j_call: TRBJ2-5; cdr3_nt: TGTGCCTGGAGATTCGGCGGGGGGGCTCAAGAGACCCAGTACTTC; cdr3_aa: CAWRFGGGAQETQYF
d_call: TRBD1; v_call: TRBV6-5; clone_size: -; j_call: TRBJ1-2; cdr3_nt: TGTGCCAGCGTTCCGGGACAGGGGATACATGGCTACACCTTC; cdr3_aa: CASVPGQGIHGYTF
d_call: -; v_call: TRBV7-8; clone_size: few; j_call: TRBJ1-2; cdr3_nt: TGTGCCAGCAGCCCCAGTCCTAACTATGGCTACACCTTC; cdr3_aa: CASSPSPNYGYTF
d_call: TRBD1; v_call: TRBV27; clone_size: once; j_call: TRBJ2-2; cdr3_nt: TGTGCCAGCAGTTCCGGACAGGGGATCACCGGGGAGCTGTTTTTT; cdr3_aa: CASSSGQGITGELFF
d_call: -; v_call: TRBV5-6; clone_size: -; j_call: TRBJ1-5; cdr3_nt: TGTGCCAGCAGCGGGGGCACAGGGTTCAATCAGCCCCAGCATTTT; cdr3_aa: CASSGGTGFNQPQHF
d_call: TRBD2; v_call: TRBV5-1; clone_size: -; j_call: TRBJ2-1; cdr3_nt: TGCGCCAGCACCCCTAGCGGGAGCCACTCGAATGAGCAGTTCTTC; cdr3_aa: CASTPSGSHSNEQFF
d_call: TRBD1; v_call: TRBV5-4; clone_size: -; j_call: TRBJ1-5; cdr3_nt: TGTGCCAGCAGCCTTGACAGGGATCAGCCCCAGCATTTT; cdr3_aa: CASSLDRDQPQHF
d_call: -; v_call: TRBV6-6; clone_size: -; j_call: TRBJ1-2; cdr3_nt: TGTGCCAGCAGCACCGGGACAAGCTATGGCTACACCTTC; cdr3_aa: CASSTGTSYGYTF
d_call: -; v_call: TRBV12-3/TRBV12-4; clone_size: -; j_call: TRBJ1-5; cdr3_nt: TGTGCCAGCACTTTGAAAGGGGATCAGCCCCAGCATTTT; cdr3_aa: CASTLKGDQPQHF
d_call: TRBD1; v_call: TRBV5-4; clone_size: -; j_call: TRBJ1-1; cdr3_nt: TGTGCCAGCAGCTTGCCGCGGGGCAGGGGGCTCGGCACTGAAGCTTTCTTT; cdr3_aa: CASSLPRGRGLGTEAFF
d_call: TRBD1; v_call: TRBV24-1; clone_size: -; j_call: TRBJ1-5; cdr3_nt: TGTGCCACCAGTGACCGACAGGGGGGTGGTCGACCCCAGCATTTT; cdr3_aa: CATSDRQGGGRPQHF
d_call: -; v_call: TRBV15; clone_size: -; j_call: TRBJ1-4; cdr3_nt: TGTGCCACCAGCAGAGATGCGGAGGGTGGTGAAAAACTGTTTTTT; cdr3_aa: CATSRDAEGGEKLFF
d_call: TRBD1; v_call: TRBV11-2; clone_size: -; j_call: TRBJ2-7; cdr3_nt: TGTGCCAGCAGCTTAGCTCCCGACAGGGAAGGGGAGCAGTACTTC; cdr3_aa: CASSLAPDREGEQYF
d_call: TRBD1; v_call: TRBV5-1; clone_size: once; j_call: TRBJ1-6; cdr3_nt: TGCGCCAGCAGCTCGGACAGGATGTCCACCTATAATTCACCCCTCCACTTT; cdr3_aa: CASSSDRMSTYNSPLHF
d_call: -; v_call: TRBV28; clone_size: -; j_call: TRBJ1-2; cdr3_nt: TGTGCCAGCAGTTTGACTGGAGAGGGAGCGCTCTATGGCTACACCTTC; cdr3_aa: CASSLTGEGALYGYTF
d_call: -; v_call: TRBV6-2/TRBV6-3; clone_size: -; j_call: TRBJ2-7; cdr3_nt: TGTGCCAGCAGTTACTCGAGGGCAGACTCCTACGAGCAGTACTTC; cdr3_aa: CASSYSRADSYEQYF
d_call: TRBD1; v_call: TRBV7-2; clone_size: once; j_call: TRBJ2-1; cdr3_nt: TGTGCCAGCAGCTTCGACAGGGACCATGAGCAGTTCTTC; cdr3_aa: CASSFDRDHEQFF
d_call: -; v_call: TRBV5-1; clone_size: -; j_call: TRBJ2-3; cdr3_nt: TGCGCCAGCAGCTTTATTGAGCCCCGGGCAGATACGCAGTATTTT; cdr3_aa: CASSFIEPRADTQYF
d_call: -; v_call: TRBV20-1; clone_size: -; j_call: TRBJ1-3; cdr3_nt: TGCAGTGCTAGTATGGGGGCGTTTGGAAACACCATATATTTT; cdr3_aa: CSASMGAFGNTIYF
d_call: -; v_call: TRBV6-1; clone_size: few; j_call: TRBJ2-1; cdr3_nt: TGTGCCAGCAGTGAGAAACCGAATCAGGGTCCGCAGTTCTTC; cdr3_aa: CASSEKPNQGPQFF
d_call: TRBD1; v_call: TRBV7-8; clone_size: once; j_call: TRBJ1-2; cdr3_nt: TGTGCCAGCAGCCCACCGGACAGGGCGGGGGGCTACACCTTC; cdr3_aa: CASSPPDRAGGYTF
d_call: -; v_call: TRBV5-1; clone_size: -; j_call: TRBJ2-7; cdr3_nt: TGCGCCAGCAGCTTAACGCAGGCCGACTACGAGCAGTACTTC; cdr3_aa: CASSLTQADYEQYF
d_call: -; v_call: TRBV27; clone_size: few; j_call: TRBJ1-3; cdr3_nt: TGTGCCAGCAGCCGGGACCAGGGGCTCTCTGGAAACACCATATATTTT; cdr3_aa: CASSRDQGLSGNTIYF
d_call: -; v_call: TRBV11-1; clone_size: -; j_call: TRBJ2-7; cdr3_nt: TGTGCCAGCAGCTTAGTATCCGGGGGCTCCTACGAGCAGTACTTC; cdr3_aa: CASSLVSGGSYEQYF
d_call: -; v_call: TRBV5-4; clone_size: -; j_call: TRBJ2-1; cdr3_nt: TGTGCCAGCAGCTCCGACCTCGGTGGTTCTGCGGGGAATGAGCAGTTCTTC; cdr3_aa: CASSSDLGGSAGNEQFF
d_call: -; v_call: TRBV5-8; clone_size: -; j_call: TRBJ2-7; cdr3_nt: TGTGCCAGCACCCCCTCTAAGGGGGGGGGCTACGAGCAGTACTTC; cdr3_aa: CASTPSKGGGYEQYF
d_call: -; v_call: TRBV5-1; clone_size: -; j_call: TRBJ2-2; cdr3_nt: TGCGCCAGCACCTTCACGCGGAACACCGGGGAGCTGTTTTTT; cdr3_aa: CASTFTRNTGELFF
d_call: -; v_call: TRBV6-4; clone_size: -; j_call: TRBJ2-2; cdr3_nt: TGTGCCAGCACCGGGACACCCGGTTCCGGGGAGCTGTTTTTT; cdr3_aa: CASTGTPGSGELFF
d_call: TRBD2; v_call: TRBV19; clone_size: -; j_call: TRBJ2-7; cdr3_nt: TGTGCCAGTAGTCCGCTAGCGGGAGGCCCCTACGAGCAGTACTTC; cdr3_aa: CASSPLAGGPYEQYF
d_call: -; v_call: TRBV5-1; clone_size: -; j_call: TRBJ1-5; cdr3_nt: TGCGCCAGCAGAGAAGGCGCAGGGAGGAATCAGCCCCAGCATTTT; cdr3_aa: CASREGAGRNQPQHF
d_call: -; v_call: TRBV2; clone_size: -; j_call: TRBJ2-7; cdr3_nt: TGTGCCAGCAGTAACGGCCCGGGGTTGGAGTCCTACGAGCAGTACTTC; cdr3_aa: CASSNGPGLESYEQYF
d_call: -; v_call: TRBV4-3; clone_size: -; j_call: TRBJ1-5; cdr3_nt: TGCGCCAGCAGCCAAGACCCCGGTCAGCCCCAGCATTTT; cdr3_aa: CASSQDPGQPQHF
d_call: TRBD2; v_call: TRBV4-1; clone_size: -; j_call: TRBJ2-5; cdr3_nt: TGCGCCAGCAGCCAGCAGGGACAAGCGGGAGGCCGTGCAGAGACCCAGTACTTC; cdr3_aa: CASSQQGQAGGRAETQYF
d_call: TRBD1; v_call: TRBV9; clone_size: -; j_call: TRBJ2-7; cdr3_nt: TGTGCCAGCAGCGTATCCAGGGGGTCCTACGAGCAGTACTTC; cdr3_aa: CASSVSRGSYEQYF
d_call: -; v_call: TRBV28; clone_size: -; j_call: TRBJ2-5; cdr3_nt: TGTGCCAGCAGTTTAGGGCTCCAAGAGACCCAGTACTTC; cdr3_aa: CASSLGLQETQYF
d_call: -; v_call: TRBV7-9; clone_size: once; j_call: TRBJ2-5; cdr3_nt: TGTGCCAGCAGCTTCAGCCAGGGGTACCAAGAGACCCAGTACTTC; cdr3_aa: CASSFSQGYQETQYF
d_call: TRBD1; v_call: TRBV19; clone_size: -; j_call: TRBJ1-2; cdr3_nt: TGTGCCAGTAGTATACGTTGGAAACAGGACAGGGGAAGTGGCTACACCTTC; cdr3_aa: CASSIRWKQDRGSGYTF